These 7 T cell receptor beta chains were all obtained from the same sample, sequenced in a study of cytomegalovirus exposure and HLA in healthy donors. A multiplex PCR was run with 60 Vbeta primers and 13 Jbeta primers. The protocol was immunoSEQ multiplex PCR, while the TCRdb copy is restricted to in-frame clones and leaves out a portion. Here the sample spans under 200,000 clones, about 80% being singletons. Sequencing used PBMCs. The receptors were gathered from a girl between 5 and 17 years old in good health and CMV-seropositive.

V usage is TRBV4-1 and J usage is TRBJ2-5; TRBD2 matches 9 bases. The V gene end was trimmed by 2 bases and the J gene end by 4 bases; junction bases not matched to a gene: 14. CDR1 is MGHRA and CDR2 is YSYEKL in the germline V gene. The CDR3 is 18 amino acids. The CDR3 spells CASSQRYLSGGRRETQYF. The CDR3 DNA reads as TGCGCCAGCAGCCAACGGTACCTCAGCGGGGGGCGCCGAGAGACCCAGTACTTC.

This clone was found once. The chain employs TRBV5-4 and TRBJ1-2; 7 bases agree with TRBD1. CDR3 length: 15 amino acids. The junction had 2 bases not matched to a gene; V was cut back by 0 bases and J by 0 bases. Germline assignment: CDR1 SGHNT and CDR2 YYREEE (reference sequence). CDR3 nucleotides: TGTGCCAGCAGCTTGGGCGGGACAGCTAACTATGGCTACACCTTC. Protein sequence: CASSLGGTANYGYTF.

V gene TRBV19 combines with J gene TRBJ1-1; D gene ambiguous. V was clipped by 8 bases and J by 2 bases, with 21 bases between them. The germline gives CDR1 LNHDA, CDR2 SQIVND (reference sequence). The CDR3 is 16 residues long. The CDR3 protein is CASSPLYRRGNTEAFF. CDR3 sequence (DNA): TGTGCCAGTTCCCCCCTTTACAGACGGGGAAACACTGAAGCTTTCTTT.

The rearrangement links TRBV10-2 to TRBJ2-5; TRBD2 matches at 10 bases. The CDR3 is 14 residues long. Per the germline V gene, CDR1 is WSHSY and CDR2 is SAAADI. V was pared by 6 bases and J by 2 bases, with 3 bases of the junction left unmatched. The CDR3 here is CASRIAGGQETQYF. Written as DNA, the CDR3 is TGCGCCAGCAGGATAGCGGGAGGACAAGAGACCCAGTACTTC.

The chain employs TRBV4-1 and TRBJ1-3; maybe TRBD1 (6 bases). V gave up 1 base and J gave up 0 bases, with 13 bases separating them. The CDR3 has 17 residues. Germline V lookup: CDR1 MGHRA, CDR2 YSYEKL. The CDR3 loop reads CASSQGNRESSGNTIYF. In DNA, the CDR3 is TGCGCCAGCAGCCAAGGAAACAGGGAGAGCTCTGGAAACACCATATATTTT.

The V and J genes are TRBV11-2 and TRBJ2-1; 11 nucleotides align to TRBD2. V gave up 6 bases and J gave up 3 bases; unmatched junction bases: 4. CDR3 length equals 15 residues. The germline gives CDR1 SGHAT, CDR2 FQNNGV. The CDR3: CASSNLAGGYNEQFF. CDR3 nucleotides: TGTGCCAGCAGTAATCTAGCGGGGGGCTACAATGAGCAGTTCTTC.

This clone was recorded only once. The chain recombines TRBV7-2 with TRBJ2-3; 10 bases line up with TRBD2. CDR3 length: 14 amino acids. V lost 8 bases, J lost 2 bases, and 4 bases stayed unmatched. Germline V CDR1 and CDR2: SGHTA, FQGNSA. The CDR3 sequence: CASGLAAYTDTQYF. The DNA for the CDR3 is TGTGCCAGCGGACTAGCGGCTTACACAGATACGCAGTATTTT. The entire variable domain, with the rest obtained from reference TRBV7-2 and TRBJ2-3, is as follows: GAGVSQSPSNKVTEKGKDVELRCDPISGHTALYWYRQSLGQGLEFLIYFQGNSAPDKSGLPSDRFSAERTGGSVSTLTIQRTQQEDSAVYLCASGLAAYTDTQYFGPGTRLTVL.